This record covers a single T cell receptor beta chain. J gave up 2 bases and V 4 bases, and 9 bases lay outside the gene matches. Germline CDR1 and CDR2: ENHRY and SYGVKD. The CDR3 has 16 residues. This specimen belongs to a study of blood T cell repertoires in COVID-19. Study overall: Acute and convalescent COVID-19 samples came from the United States, Italy and Spain. The analysed material was cDNA or gDNA that came from T cells, B-cell-depleted T cells, or PBMCs.

As originally analysed: Amplification of reference gene primers provided the estimated nucleated cell counts. Data came from immunoSEQ multiplex PCR; TCRdb stores just in-frame clones and leaves some out. The DNA was the basis for D and trimming; V, J and clone size are from that table. Among 200,000 or so clones listed, roughly four fifths were seen once. J is TRBJ2-3 and V is TRBV10-3; 7 nucleotides align to TRBD2. The receptor's source is a woman in her thirties who had recovered from COVID-19. The sequenced sample was peripheral blood. The CDR3 bases are TGTGCCATCAGTGCCGTGGGGGAGGGGCTCACAGATACGCAGTATTTT. Translating gives CAISAVGEGLTDTQYF.